The rows below give T cell receptor beta chains drawn from one sample of a study of cytomegalovirus exposure and HLA in healthy donors. Generated by immunoSEQ multiplex PCR, the TCRdb table keeps only in-frame clones and is missing some. The sample consists of approximately 130,000 clones, roughly 80% of them appearing once. The sample consisted of PBMCs. These receptors all come from a woman between 40 and 55 years old in good health and CMV-seronegative. The CDR3 runs from the conserved cysteine through the conserved F or W. A D gene is named only where the DNA matches it firmly. The listing skips clone size in some rows; elsewhere it reads once, few, many or a size class.

V: TRBV5-1
size: -
J: TRBJ1-2
D: -
DNA: TGCGCCAGCAGCTTCTTGAGGGATTATGGCTACACCTTC
CDR3: CASSFLRDYGYTF

V: TRBV6-6
size: -
J: TRBJ1-2
D: -
DNA: TGTGCCAGCAGCCTAGACAGGACCTATGGCTACACCTTC
CDR3: CASSLDRTYGYTF

V: TRBV19
size: -
J: TRBJ1-5
D: -
DNA: TGTGCCAGTAGTATTGACAGGTCTGGGAATCAGCCCCAGCATTTT
CDR3: CASSIDRSGNQPQHF

V: TRBV6-1
size: once
J: TRBJ1-2
D: -
DNA: TGTGCCAGCAGACCCAACTCAGGGTACGGCTATGGCTACACCTTC
CDR3: CASRPNSGYGYGYTF

V: TRBV9
size: -
J: TRBJ2-2
D: -
DNA: TGTGCCAGCAGCGTAGAGCCCGACTGGTCCGGGGAGCTGTTTTTT
CDR3: CASSVEPDWSGELFF

V: TRBV2
size: -
J: TRBJ1-3
D: TRBD1
DNA: TGTGCCAGCAGAGCAGACAGGGGGCCTGGAAACACCATATATTTT
CDR3: CASRADRGPGNTIYF

V: TRBV28
size: -
J: TRBJ2-5
D: -
DNA: TGTGCCAGCAAGTCCAGCCAGGGGCGGGAGACCCAGTACTTC
CDR3: CASKSSQGRETQYF

V: TRBV9
size: -
J: TRBJ2-5
D: -
DNA: TGTGCCAGCAGCCCTCACTTCCGGGTGGGGGGCCAAGAGACCCAGTACTTC
CDR3: CASSPHFRVGGQETQYF

V: TRBV2
size: -
J: TRBJ1-1
D: -
DNA: TGTGCCAGCAGTGAGACAGTCTTTAAGAACACTGAAGCTTTCTTT
CDR3: CASSETVFKNTEAFF

V: TRBV10-3
size: -
J: TRBJ1-1
D: TRBD1
DNA: TGTGCCATCAGTGAGTCCGACAGGGAAACTGAAGCTTTCTTT
CDR3: CAISESDRETEAFF

V: TRBV18
size: few
J: TRBJ2-2
D: TRBD2
DNA: TGTGCCAGCTCCAGGGGACTAGCGGGTTCCGGGGAGCTGTTTTTT
CDR3: CASSRGLAGSGELFF

V: TRBV4-1
size: -
J: TRBJ1-1
D: -
DNA: TGCGCCAGCAGCCAAGATCCCTCGGGCACTGAAGCTTTCTTT
CDR3: CASSQDPSGTEAFF

V: TRBV18
size: -
J: TRBJ2-7
D: -
DNA: TGTGCCAGCTCTCGTGGATCCCTACGGGGCGAGCAGTACTTC
CDR3: CASSRGSLRGEQYF

V: TRBV29-1
size: -
J: TRBJ2-7
D: TRBD1
DNA: TGCAGCGTATTGTCGTACGATTCGGGACAGGCTTATCCTGAGGTGTACTTC
CDR3: CSVLSYDSGQAYPEVYF

V: TRBV4-3
size: -
J: TRBJ2-5
D: TRBD2
DNA: TGCGCCAGCAGCCAAGAAGAGAGAGCGGGAGCCCAGTACTTC
CDR3: CASSQEERAGAQYF

V: TRBV9
size: -
J: TRBJ1-2
D: -
DNA: TGTGCCAGCAGCGTAGGGCCTCTTGACTATGGCTACACCTTC
CDR3: CASSVGPLDYGYTF

V: TRBV6-6
size: -
J: TRBJ1-5
D: -
DNA: TGTGCCAGCAGTTACCCTACAGGGATGCAGCCCCAGCATTTT
CDR3: CASSYPTGMQPQHF

V: TRBV2
size: -
J: TRBJ2-3
D: -
DNA: TGTGCCAGCCTAGACCTGCGCATGCAGTATTTT
CDR3: CASLDLRMQYF

V: TRBV13
size: once
J: TRBJ2-1
D: TRBD2
DNA: TGTGCCAGCAGCTTAGAGCGGGGGGTGGTTGAGCAGTTCTTC
CDR3: CASSLERGVVEQFF

V: TRBV19
size: few
J: TRBJ1-5
D: -
DNA: TGTGCCAGTAAATCGGGCAATCAGCCCCAGCATTTT
CDR3: CASKSGNQPQHF

V: TRBV6-6
size: few
J: TRBJ1-5
D: TRBD1
DNA: TGTGCCGCCCGACAGGGGAGGGGCAATCAGCCCCAGCATTTT
CDR3: CAARQGRGNQPQHF

V: TRBV5-4
size: -
J: TRBJ2-5
D: -
DNA: TGTGCCAGCAGCTTACGCTCCGGAGGGGAGACCCAGTACTTC
CDR3: CASSLRSGGETQYF

V: TRBV19
size: once
J: TRBJ2-1
D: TRBD2
DNA: TGTGCCAGTAGTATTCTCGGGGGGGCCTACAATGAGCAGTTCTTC
CDR3: CASSILGGAYNEQFF

V: TRBV6-6
size: -
J: TRBJ2-1
D: TRBD1
DNA: TGTGCCAGCAGCCCGGGACAGGGATACAATGAGCAGTTCTTC
CDR3: CASSPGQGYNEQFF

V: TRBV2
size: -
J: TRBJ2-7
D: TRBD2
DNA: TGTGCCAGCAGTGGGGTCGCAGGCGGGGGGGCGCCAGGGCAGTACTTC
CDR3: CASSGVAGGGAPGQYF

V: TRBV2
size: -
J: TRBJ1-5
D: -
DNA: TGTGCCAGCAGGGGAGGGGGATTCAATCAGCCCCAGCATTTT
CDR3: CASRGGGFNQPQHF

V: TRBV29-1
size: few
J: TRBJ1-1
D: -
DNA: TGCAGCGTTGGTAGGACACGACCTTACACTGAAGCTTTCTTT
CDR3: CSVGRTRPYTEAFF

V: TRBV6-6
size: once
J: TRBJ1-5
D: TRBD1
DNA: TGTGCCAGCAGTTACTCCCGGACAGGGATTAAACAGCCCCAGCATTTT
CDR3: CASSYSRTGIKQPQHF

V: TRBV5-1
size: -
J: TRBJ2-5
D: -
DNA: TGCGCCAGCAGCTTCCGCGAAGAGACCCAGTACTTC
CDR3: CASSFREETQYF

V: TRBV27
size: -
J: TRBJ1-5
D: -
DNA: TGTGCCAGCAGTTTAAGTCACGGTCAGCCCCAGCATTTT
CDR3: CASSLSHGQPQHF

V: TRBV4-3
size: -
J: TRBJ1-4
D: -
DNA: TGCGCCAGCAGCCAAGACAGCGGCACTCGTTTGGAAAAACTGTTTTTT
CDR3: CASSQDSGTRLEKLFF

V: TRBV6-1
size: -
J: TRBJ1-3
D: -
DNA: TGTGCCAGCAGTGTACGGTCTAGCTCTGGAAACACCATATATTTT
CDR3: CASSVRSSSGNTIYF

V: TRBV19
size: -
J: TRBJ2-1
D: TRBD1
DNA: TGTGCCAGTACCATGTCAAGGACAGGGTATCGCAATGAGCAGTTCTTC
CDR3: CASTMSRTGYRNEQFF

V: TRBV19
size: -
J: TRBJ1-5
D: -
DNA: TGTGCCAGTAGTGCCGCCGATGGGCCAGGGCAGCCCCAGCATTTT
CDR3: CASSAADGPGQPQHF

V: TRBV9
size: -
J: TRBJ1-1
D: TRBD1
DNA: TGTGCCAGCACCGGGACAGGGGATGAAGCTTTCTTT
CDR3: CASTGTGDEAFF

V: TRBV6-6
size: -
J: TRBJ2-5
D: -
DNA: TGTGCCAGCAGTCCCAACCGCGGGGTAGAGACCCAGTACTTC
CDR3: CASSPNRGVETQYF

V: TRBV15
size: -
J: TRBJ2-1
D: TRBD1
DNA: TGTGCCACCAGCAGACGACAGGGAAGCTACAATGAGCAGTTCTTC
CDR3: CATSRRQGSYNEQFF

V: TRBV7-6
size: few
J: TRBJ1-3
D: -
DNA: TGTGCCAGCAGCCTAGATAGCGGCAGGGTAGCTGGAAACACCATATATTTT
CDR3: CASSLDSGRVAGNTIYF

V: TRBV6-5
size: -
J: TRBJ2-7
D: -
DNA: TGTGCCAGCAGTAAGTCAGCGGAGGTGGGCGAGCAGTACTTC
CDR3: CASSKSAEVGEQYF

V: TRBV4-1
size: few
J: TRBJ1-5
D: -
DNA: TGCGCCAGCAGCCAAGACGGGAGAGGGGCGGATCAGCCCCAGCATTTT
CDR3: CASSQDGRGADQPQHF

V: TRBV13
size: -
J: TRBJ1-1
D: TRBD1
DNA: TGTGCCAGCAGCTCATTGGAGGGGGCTTGCGGAGCTTTCTTT
CDR3: CASSSLEGACGAFF

V: TRBV6-6
size: few
J: TRBJ1-1
D: -
DNA: TGTGCCAGCAGTTACTCGGGTGTGGAGGAAGCTTTCTTT
CDR3: CASSYSGVEEAFF

V: TRBV7-9
size: few
J: TRBJ2-5
D: TRBD1
DNA: TGTGCCAGCAGCCGGCCAGCGAGCAGGGGGAGAGAGACCCAGTACTTC
CDR3: CASSRPASRGRETQYF

V: TRBV29-1
size: once
J: TRBJ2-5
D: -
DNA: TGCAGCGTTGAAGAAGCCCTAGGCGGAGAGACCCAGTACTTC
CDR3: CSVEEALGGETQYF

V: TRBV4-1
size: -
J: TRBJ1-5
D: TRBD1
DNA: TGCGCCAGCAGCCAAGTACAGGGGGAATCACAGCCCCAGCATTTT
CDR3: CASSQVQGESQPQHF

V: TRBV6-1
size: few
J: TRBJ1-6
D: TRBD1
DNA: TGTGCCAGCAGTGAAGAGCCGGGACAGCATTCACCCCTCCACTTT
CDR3: CASSEEPGQHSPLHF

V: TRBV7-9
size: -
J: TRBJ2-5
D: -
DNA: TGTGCCAGCAGCGGGGCCCAAGAGACCCAGTACTTC
CDR3: CASSGAQETQYF

V: TRBV5-1
size: -
J: TRBJ1-4
D: -
DNA: TGCGCCAGCAGCTTGGGATCGCAGGCTGAAAAACTGTTTTTT
CDR3: CASSLGSQAEKLFF

V: TRBV5-6
size: -
J: TRBJ1-6
D: -
DNA: TGTGCCAGCAGCTCCAGGGTTGAATCACCCCTCCACTTT
CDR3: CASSSRVESPLHF

V: TRBV6-5
size: few
J: TRBJ1-6
D: -
DNA: TGTGCCAGCAGTTACTCGGCGGGGAATTCACCCCTCCACTTT
CDR3: CASSYSAGNSPLHF

V: TRBV5-1
size: -
J: TRBJ1-6
D: -
DNA: TGCGCCAGCAGCTTTCGGCCAGGGGAATCACCCCTCCACTTT
CDR3: CASSFRPGESPLHF

V: TRBV11-2
size: -
J: TRBJ1-3
D: TRBD1
DNA: TGTGCCAGCAGCACCAGGGGGTCTGGAAACACCATATATTTT
CDR3: CASSTRGSGNTIYF

V: TRBV6-6
size: -
J: TRBJ2-3
D: TRBD1
DNA: TGTGCCAGCAGTTACGACAGGGCCATGTCCGGAGGTACGCAGTATTTT
CDR3: CASSYDRAMSGGTQYF

V: TRBV6-5
size: -
J: TRBJ2-1
D: TRBD2
DNA: TGTGCCAGCAGTTACACGGGACTAGTCGGCAATGAGCAGTTCTTC
CDR3: CASSYTGLVGNEQFF

V: TRBV11-2
size: -
J: TRBJ2-7
D: TRBD2
DNA: TGTGCCAGCAGCCTAGCGGGGTCCTACGAGCAGTACTTC
CDR3: CASSLAGSYEQYF

V: TRBV28
size: -
J: TRBJ1-1
D: -
DNA: TGTGCCAGCAGCCCCCCCACAGGGAACACTGAAGCTTTCTTT
CDR3: CASSPPTGNTEAFF